Below are 13 T cell receptor beta chains sequenced from a single sample in a study of memory CD4+ T cells and cytomegalovirus serostatus. Single viable CD3+CD4+CD8-CD45RO+ cells were sorted as the memory CD4+ T cells. The data were produced by immunoSEQ multiplex PCR, yet TCRdb's version contains in-frame clones alone and is incomplete. Of about 46,000 clones listed, 77% were seen once; the top ten hold 0.61%. Specimen: memory CD4+ T cells from blood. The receptors originated from an adult in good health and CMV-seronegative.

The CDR3 DNA is TGTGCCAGCAGTGCGGCCAGCGGGGGGGTAAACACCGGGGAGCTGTTTTTT. Amino acid sequence: CASSAASGGVNTGELFF. The chain has TRBV6-1 and TRBJ2-2; 10 bases agree with TRBD2. This CDR3 spans 17 amino acids. The germline gives CDR1 MNHNS, CDR2 SASEGT. V lost 4 bases, J lost 2 bases, and 7 bases stayed unmatched.

This clone was seen a few times. This rearrangement joins TRBV7-2 to TRBJ2-1; D is perhaps TRBD1 (5 bases). Germline V gene data show CDR1 as SGHTA and CDR2 as FQGNSA. Trimming pared 1 base from V and 8 bases from J, leaving 15 bases between. The CDR3 has 15 residues. In nucleotides, the CDR3 is TGTGCCAGCAGCTTAGATTGGACACCTTTATATGAGCAGTTCTTC. Protein sequence: CASSLDWTPLYEQFF.

The sample holds a few counts of this clone. The gene calls are TRBV6-4 and TRBJ2-1, with 10 bases fitting TRBD2. This CDR3 region has 15 residues. J was trimmed by 6 bases and V by 4 bases; bases with no gene match: 6. Germline values: CDR1 MRHNA, CDR2 SNTAGT. In DNA form, the CDR3 reads TGTGCCAGCAGTGTCTTAAGCGGGGGGGCCAATGAGCAGTTCTTC. Its protein is CASSVLSGGANEQFF.

The chain combines TRBV2 with TRBJ2-1; the match to TRBD1 covers 8 bases. The CDR3 has 18 amino acids. Trimming at V came to 3 bases and at J to 1 base, leaving 11 bases not matched to a gene. Germline V lookup: CDR1 SNHLY, CDR2 FYNNEI. In DNA, the CDR3 is TGTGCCAGCAGTGACGTTGTCCCCAGGGGGCTTTCCTACAATGAGCAGTTCTTC. Amino acid sequence: CASSDVVPRGLSYNEQFF.

As concerns this clone: The germline gene is not matched at one end of the junction; a read error may be the cause. The genes are TRBV7-7 and TRBJ2-3; 8 bases align to TRBD2. The CDR3 length is 13 residues. Germline V lookup: CDR1 SSHAT, CDR2 FNYEAQ (reference sequence). The CDR3 DNA reads TGTGCTAGCAGCCCACCGGGGGGGTGGACGCAGTATTTT. Protein: CASSPPGGWTQYF. Looking up the rest from reference TRBV7-7 and TRBJ2-3 gives the full variable domain: GAGVSQSPRYKVTKRGQDVTLRCDPISSHATLYWYQQALGQGPEFLTYFNYEAQPDKSGLPSDRFSAERPEGSISTLTIQRTEQRDSAMYRCASSPPGGWTQYFGPGTRLTVL.

The chain combines TRBV28 with TRBJ1-2; D is unresolved. CDR3 length equals 14 residues. The germline V gene encodes CDR1 MDHEN and CDR2 SYDVKM. V lost 6 bases, J lost 0 bases, and 11 bases lay in between. The CDR3 DNA reads as TGTGCCAGCAGAATTGAGATGCCTAACTATGGCTACACCTTC. Protein: CASRIEMPNYGYTF.

This chain uses TRBV7-2 with TRBJ2-7, with D tentatively TRBD1 or TRBD2 (6 bases each). This CDR3 is built from 13 residues. V lost 1 base, J lost 6 bases, and 10 bases lay in between. Germline values: CDR1 SGHTA, CDR2 FQGNSA. The DNA for the CDR3 is TGTGCCAGCAGCTTAGACCCGGGGGCCGAGCAGTACTTC. It codes for CASSLDPGAEQYF.

The sample holds a few counts of this clone. This sequence joins TRBV9 and TRBJ2-2; D ambiguous. V lost 4 bases and J lost 1, with 20 bases in between. The CDR3 extends over 18 amino acids. Per germline, CDR1 SGDLS and CDR2 YYNGEE. CDR3 loop: CASSPHLFEVKNTGELFF. As DNA, the CDR3 is TGTGCCAGCAGCCCCCACTTGTTTGAGGTTAAGAACACCGGGGAGCTGTTTTTT.

This clone was seen a single time. The genes are TRBV7-8 and TRBJ1-2, with D hard to call. CDR1 and CDR2 (germline): SGHVS, FQNEAQ. Trimming took 4 bases from V and 5 from J, leaving 17 bases between them. This CDR3 is 15 amino acids long. The DNA for the CDR3 is TGTGCCAGCAGCTATAATAGGGAGTTTACATATGGCTACACCTTC. Protein: CASSYNREFTYGYTF.

The rearrangement joins TRBV19 to TRBJ1-2, with TRBD1 matching over 7 bases. V lost 6 bases to trimming and J lost 0 bases; unmatched junction nucleotides: 4. The CDR3 has 14 residues. In germline, CDR1 is LNHDA, CDR2 SQIVND (reference sequence). The CDR3, as DNA: TGTGCCAGTAGGCGGACAGGAACTAACTATGGCTACACCTTC. The encoded protein is CASRRTGTNYGYTF.

This rearrangement joins TRBV5-1 to TRBJ1-2, with TRBD1 as a possible D gene (5 bases). CDR3 length: 13 amino acids. Looked up from germline, CDR1 is SGHRS and CDR2 is YFSETQ. V was trimmed by 0 bases and J by 3 bases, leaving 6 bases between them. The DNA for the CDR3 is TGCGCCAGCAGCTTGGCCAGGGACTATGGCTACACCTTC. Protein product: CASSLARDYGYTF. The whole variable domain, filled in from reference TRBV5-1 and TRBJ1-2, reads KAGVTQTPRYLIKTRGQQVTLSCSPISGHRSVSWYQQTPGQGLQFLFEYFSETQRNKGNFPGRFSGRQFSNSRSEMNVSTLELGDSALYLCASSLARDYGYTFGSGTRLTVV.

The chain has TRBV27 and TRBJ1-5; TRBD1 might be the D (6 bases). Germline V lookup: CDR1 MNHEY, CDR2 SMNVEV (reference sequence). V lost 5 bases and J 3 bases, leaving 17 bases between the germline ends. The CDR3 totals 16 residues. The CDR3 DNA reads as TGTGCCAGCAGTCCCGAAAGGAGGGGGTCCAATCAGCCCCAGCATTTT. This encodes CASSPERRGSNQPQHF.

The V gene is TRBV5-3, the J gene TRBJ2-7; a weak D match, TRBD1 (5 bases). Being an ORF, TRBV5-3 has a function that is uncertain. V shed 4 bases and J shed 3 bases, with 11 bases lying between them. The CDR3 runs 13 residues. CDR3 nucleotides: TGTGCCAGAAGCCCCCCCGACAGCTACGAGCAGTACTTC. The encoded protein is CARSPPDSYEQYF.